A single sample gave rise to the 26 T cell receptor beta chains below, sequenced in a study of blood T cell repertoires in COVID-19. Clones were sequenced by immunoSEQ multiplex PCR, and TCRdb holds only the in-frame ones, with some missing. The sample has about 14,000 clones, roughly 73% seen once; the top ten hold less than 25%. What was sequenced was peripheral blood. The receptor source for this set is a boy aged 2 to 9 with active or convalescent COVID-19.

The rearrangement joins TRBV5-4 to TRBJ2-1; 10 positions agree with TRBD2. In germline, CDR1 is SGHNT, CDR2 YYREEE (reference sequence). This CDR3 is 16 amino acids long. V was clipped by 2 bases and J by 7 bases; unmatched bases: 9. The CDR3 bases are TGTGCCAGCAGCTTTACAAATGGACTAGCGGCTAATGAGCAGTTCTTC. This gives the protein CASSFTNGLAANEQFF.

The CDR3 coding sequence is TGTGCCAGCAGAGCGGGAGGGATCTACGAGCAGTACTTC. Its protein is CASRAGGIYEQYF. The V and J genes are TRBV28 and TRBJ2-7, with 10 nucleotides matching TRBD2. Germline V lookup: CDR1 MDHEN, CDR2 SYDVKM. This CDR3 spans 13 amino acids. The V segment lost 6 bases and the J segment 3 bases; nucleotides outside the gene matches: 2.

This chain uses TRBV12-3 or TRBV12-4 with TRBJ1-4; D gene unclear. The CDR3 consists of 13 residues. V gave up 2 bases and J gave up 10 bases, with 11 bases separating them. CDR3 in DNA: TGTGCCAGCAGTTTACGGCGGGGTCTAAAACTGTTTTTT. Its protein is CASSLRRGLKLFF.

CDR3 coding DNA: TGTGCCAGCAGTTACATGTCCGCCGACGGGCAGGGGAACACCGGGGAGCTGTTTTTT. It specifies CASSYMSADGQGNTGELFF. V and J are TRBV6-2 or TRBV6-3 and TRBJ2-2; the D gene is possibly TRBD1 (5 bases). Germline V CDR1 and CDR2: MNHEY, SVGEGT. CDR3 length: 19 residues. Trimming pared 2 bases from V and 1 base from J, leaving 20 bases between.

The count of this clone is one. The chain links TRBV10-2 to TRBJ2-1; 7 nucleotides line up with TRBD2. This CDR3 has 14 amino acids. J lost 4 bases, V lost 3 bases, and 3 bases had no gene match. Germline assignment: CDR1 WSHSY and CDR2 SAAADI. The CDR3 DNA is TGCGCCAGCAGTGAACCTAGCGGTTACAATGAGCAGTTCTTC. Translation: CASSEPSGYNEQFF.

The chain couples TRBV4-1 to TRBJ1-5; a possible D gene is TRBD1 (6 bases). CDR1 is MGHRA, CDR2 YSYEKL, per germline. Deletions cut 8 bases from V and 8 bases from J, with 28 bases between. This CDR3 contains 17 residues. The CDR3 region has the DNA TGCGCCAGCTCTTACCGGGTCGATCACAGGGTTTTGGAGCCCCAGCATTTT. It specifies CASSYRVDHRVLEPQHF.

The chain links TRBV7-9 to TRBJ2-6; D unresolved. V was trimmed by 3 bases and J by 0 bases, leaving 6 bases between them. The germline V gene encodes CDR1 SEHNR and CDR2 FQNEAQ (reference sequence). The CDR3 contains 15 residues. The CDR3 DNA reads TGTGCCAGCAGCTTGCCAGTCTCTGGGGCCAACGTCCTGACTTTC. As protein: CASSLPVSGANVLTF.

The chain uses TRBV5-1 and TRBJ1-2; D is unresolved. The V end lost 1 base, the J end lost 8 bases, and 24 bases lay between the germline ends. The CDR3 sequence is 17 residues long. Looked up from germline, CDR1 is SGHRS and CDR2 is YFSETQ. This chain's CDR3 is CASSLFGLPAGRRGYTF. The CDR3 bases are TGCGCCAGCAGCTTGTTCGGTCTACCAGCGGGCCGACGAGGCTACACCTTC.

The chain links TRBV5-1 to TRBJ1-2, with TRBD1 as a possible D gene (5 bases). Deletions cut 4 bases from V and 2 bases from J, with 6 bases between. This CDR3 is built from 12 residues. Germline V gene data show CDR1 as SGHRS and CDR2 as YFSETQ. The CDR3 DNA reads TGCGCCAGCAGCCCAGGGAACTATGGCTACACCTTC. Residues: CASSPGNYGYTF.

The chain carries TRBV28 and TRBJ1-3; 9 nucleotides line up with TRBD1. The V and J ends lost 5 bases and 2 bases, in that order; junction bases with no gene match: 19. The CDR3 runs to 20 residues. The germline CDR1 and CDR2 sequences are MDHEN and SYDVKM. CDR3 nucleotides: TGTGCCAGCAGTGGACCCTCCGGGACAGGGTTTTATGGGGCTGGAAACACCATATATTTT. Translated: CASSGPSGTGFYGAGNTIYF.

CDR3 in DNA: TGTGCCAGCAGGGAACAGGGGGCTGGTGGTACTGAAGCTTTCTTT. Its translation: CASREQGAGGTEAFF. The chain combines TRBV27 with TRBJ1-1, with TRBD1 matching over 9 bases. Losses at the gene ends were 6 bases for V and 5 bases for J; bases not matched to a gene: 10. The length of the CDR3 is 15 residues. Germline-derived CDR1 and CDR2 are MNHEY and SMNVEV (reference sequence).

The chain employs TRBV7-6 and TRBJ2-3, with 7 bases lining up with TRBD2. The CDR3 sequence is 16 residues long. Germline V CDR1 and CDR2: SGHVS, FNYEAQ. Trimming removed 5 bases from V and 0 bases from J; junction bases left unmatched: 8. Here the CDR3 reads CASSLLAASSTDTQYF. In nucleotides, the CDR3 is TGTGCCAGCAGCCTCCTAGCGGCCTCTAGCACAGATACGCAGTATTTT.

The CDR3: CASSLSGRRTTEAFF. The CDR3 DNA reads TGTGCCAGCAGTTTATCAGGGCGGCGGACCACTGAAGCTTTCTTT. V usage is TRBV28 and J usage is TRBJ1-1; TRBD1 might be the D (5 bases). The germline gives CDR1 MDHEN, CDR2 SYDVKM. The CDR3 is 15 amino acids. Trimming stripped 1 base from V and 4 bases from J, with 13 bases between.

The chain joins TRBV10-3 to TRBJ1-1; D gene uncertain. The germline V and J ends were trimmed by 2 bases and 5 bases, with 12 bases remaining between them. Germline V gene sequence: CDR1 ENHRY, CDR2 SYGVKD. The CDR3 spans 14 residues. CDR3 amino acids: CAISEAGIRTEAFF. For the CDR3, the DNA is TGTGCCATCAGTGAGGCGGGGATTAGGACTGAAGCTTTCTTT.

The chain employs TRBV19 and TRBJ2-2; the match to TRBD1 covers 7 bases. Trimming cost V 5 bases and J 3 bases; bases outside gene matches: 3. The germline CDR1 and CDR2 sequences are LNHDA and SQIVND (reference sequence). The CDR3 is made up of 14 amino acids. Written as DNA, the CDR3 is TGTGCCAGTAGTGGAACAGGGGACACCGGGGAGCTGTTTTTT. This sequence encodes CASSGTGDTGELFF.

The rearrangement uses TRBV3-1 (or the pseudogene TRBV3-2) and TRBJ2-1, with 8 bases matching TRBD1. Trimming took 9 bases from V and 1 from J; bases not matched to a gene: 8. From germline, CDR1 is LGHDT and CDR2 YNNKEL (reference sequence). The CDR3 loop spans 15 amino acids. CDR3 DNA: TGTGCCAGACCGAACTGGACAGGGTCCTACAATGAGCAGTTCTTC. This codes for CARPNWTGSYNEQFF.

The table lists this clone with a few counts. The chain is built from TRBV27 and TRBJ1-4, with D maybe TRBD1 (5 bases). The germline V gene has CDR1 MNHEY and CDR2 SMNVEV (reference sequence). The CDR3 sequence is 15 residues long. V was shortened by 6 bases and J by 4 bases, with 15 bases between the two germline ends. The CDR3 loop is CASRWSGAGNEKLFF. The CDR3, as DNA: TGTGCCAGCAGATGGAGTGGGGCAGGTAATGAAAAACTGTTTTTT.

A word on this clone: This may come from a read error, since a much larger clone is one base off. The CDR3 DNA is TGTGCCAGCAGCTTGGACAGGCAAAATTCATCCCTCCACTTT. The encoded protein is CASSLDRQNSSLHF. The chain employs TRBV28 and TRBJ1-6; 7 nucleotides align to TRBD1. Per the germline V gene, CDR1 is MDHEN and CDR2 is SYDVKM. The CDR3 spans 14 residues.

This clone has just one count. The CDR3 nucleotides are TGTGCCAGTCGTCTAGGCGCTAATGGCTACACCTTC. This translates into CASRLGANGYTF. The rearrangement uses TRBV19 and TRBJ1-2; no firm D call. The V gene lost 8 bases and the J gene lost 6 bases, with 13 bases spanning the gap. Germline CDR1 is LNHDA and CDR2 is SQIVND (reference sequence). The CDR3 spans 12 residues.

This chain links TRBV4-1 with TRBJ1-6, with a tentative D call TRBD1 (6 bases). CDR3 length: 15 amino acids. V lost 0 bases and J 7 bases, leaving 10 bases between the germline ends. Looked up from germline, CDR1 is MGHRA and CDR2 is YSYEKL. The CDR3 sequence is CASSQEGARNSPLHF. CDR3 sequence (DNA): TGCGCCAGCAGCCAAGAGGGGGCGCGGAATTCACCCCTCCACTTT.

This chain uses TRBV3-1 (or the pseudogene TRBV3-2) with TRBJ2-5; no clear D gene. CDR3 length: 14 residues. Germline V gives CDR1 LGHDT, CDR2 YNNKEL (reference sequence). V shed 4 bases and J shed 4 bases, with 13 bases lying between them. The CDR3 nucleotides read TGTGCCAGCAGCCTCCTAGGTGACGGAGAGACCCAGTACTTC. It is translated as CASSLLGDGETQYF.

The V and J genes are TRBV6-2 or TRBV6-3 and TRBJ2-1, with 10 nucleotides matching TRBD2. Germline-derived CDR1 and CDR2 are MNHEY and SVGEGT. This CDR3 is built from 17 residues. Trimming took 2 bases from V and 4 from J; bases not matched to a gene: 8. The CDR3 DNA reads TGTGCCAGCAGTTACACAGCCGGACTAGCGGTTTACAATGAGCAGTTCTTC. It yields the protein CASSYTAGLAVYNEQFF.

The chain links TRBV5-6 to TRBJ1-6; 9 bases are shared with TRBD1. CDR3 length: 17 residues. Germline V gene data show CDR1 as SGHDT and CDR2 as YYEEEE. The trim removed 2 bases at V and 6 bases at J, leaving 9 bases unmatched. CDR3 sequence: CASSLSLGDRANSPLHF. The CDR3 DNA follows: TGTGCCAGCAGCTTATCCTTAGGGGACAGGGCTAATTCACCCCTCCACTTT.

This clone is a singleton in its sample. The chain joins TRBV7-2 to TRBJ1-3; D is undetermined. Between the trimmed V and J ends, which lost 3 bases and 0 bases, there was a span of 9 bases. This CDR3 is 15 amino acids long. Germline-derived CDR1 and CDR2 are SGHTA and FQGNSA. The CDR3 nucleotides are TGTGCCAGCAGCTTGATGGGGAGCTCTGGAAACACCATATATTTT. Protein sequence: CASSLMGSSGNTIYF.

In its sample, this clone was seen a few times. V gene TRBV7-2 combines with J gene TRBJ2-7; TRBD2 agrees at 9 bases. Germline CDR1 and CDR2: SGHTA and FQGNSA. The CDR3 loop spans 14 amino acids. V dropped 2 bases and J dropped 5; count of bases not matched to a gene: 4. CDR3 protein: CASSLTVAGDEQYF. The CDR3 DNA reads as TGTGCCAGCAGCTTAACGGTAGCGGGAGACGAGCAGTACTTC.

This clone turned up a few times. J is TRBJ2-7 and V is TRBV5-1; D ambiguous. Germline CDR1 SGHRS, CDR2 YFSETQ. The CDR3 has 14 amino acids. V lost 0 bases and J 4 bases, leaving 11 bases between the germline ends. Written as DNA, the CDR3 is TGCGCCAGCAGCTTGGCGGTGTCCCCTTACGAGCAGTACTTC. Translated, it gives CASSLAVSPYEQYF.